Shown below are 9 T cell receptor beta chains from a single sample sequenced in a study of tumor-infiltrating lymphocytes in oesophageal squamous cell carcinoma. TCRdb reprocessed the PCR reads with MiXCR, giving one entry per CDR3 protein. The profile covers 15,000 to 20,000 distinct CDR3 sequences, with less than 55% appearing a single time and approximately 41% taken by the ten largest. Sequenced: blood. These receptors all stem from a female donor with esophageal squamous cell carcinoma.

The rearrangement joins TRBV7-4 to TRBJ2-7; D is perhaps TRBD2 (5 bases). The CDR3 consists of 12 residues. V was trimmed by 4 bases and J by 4 bases, leaving 8 bases between them. From germline, CDR1 is SGHVT and CDR2 SQSDAQ. CDR3 region: CASSSGIYEQYF. CDR3 nucleotide sequence: TGTGCCAGCAGCTCCGGGATTTACGAGCAGTACTTC.

J is TRBJ2-5 and V is TRBV29-1; 7 positions match TRBD2. Germline lookup yields CDR1 SQVTM and CDR2 ANQGSEA. V was clipped by 7 bases and J by 4 bases; unmatched bases: 6. This CDR3 region has 12 residues. Written as DNA, the CDR3 is TGCAGCGCCTCGGGGAGGGGAGAGACCCAGTACTTC. Translating gives CSASGRGETQYF.

This clonotype was recorded many times. This sequence joins TRBV11-3 and TRBJ1-1; TRBD1 is a possible D gene (5 bases). CDR3 size: 14 residues. Germline V gives CDR1 SGHNT, CDR2 YENEEA. The V end was cut by 3 bases, the J end by 2 bases, with 10 bases between. CDR3 protein: CASSFQGKNTEAFF. CDR3 DNA sequence: TGTGCCAGCAGCTTTCAGGGCAAAAACACTGAAGCTTTCTTT.

The chain is built from TRBV7-2 and TRBJ2-1; 8 bases line up with TRBD2. After removal of 3 bases from V and 10 bases from J, the junction contained 14 bases not matched to a gene. The germline gives CDR1 SGHTA, CDR2 FQGNSA. This CDR3 has 16 amino acids. Written as DNA, the CDR3 is TGTGCCAGCAGCTTGGCGACGAGCGGGGGCTGGGGCGAGCAGTTCTTC. This sequence encodes CASSLATSGGWGEQFF.

The chain uses TRBV18 and TRBJ2-3, with D maybe TRBD2 (6 bases). The CDR3 is 16 amino acids. Germline V lookup: CDR1 KGHSH, CDR2 LQKENI. V was clipped by 3 bases and J by 0 bases, with 13 bases between them. CDR3 sequence reads: CASSPPGAFSTDTQYF. In DNA, the CDR3 is TGTGCCAGCTCACCGCCGGGAGCCTTCAGCACAGATACGCAGTATTTT.

This clonotype was counted between two and nine times. The V and J genes are TRBV5-1 and TRBJ1-5; possible D gene TRBD1, 6 bases. The CDR3 length is 16 residues. The germline V and J ends were trimmed by 4 bases and 4 bases, with 18 bases remaining between them. The germline gives CDR1 SGHRS, CDR2 YFSETQ. The CDR3 coding sequence is TGCGCCAGCAGCCCGGGCCTCAACAGGGTAAATCAGCCCCAGCATTTT. Amino acids: CASSPGLNRVNQPQHF.

The chain uses TRBV6-9 and TRBJ2-7; 8 bases align to TRBD2. Germline-derived CDR1 and CDR2 are MNHGY and SVAAGI. The V gene end was trimmed by 8 bases and the J gene end by 2 bases; junction bases not matched to a gene: 5. The CDR3 is 13 residues long. The CDR3 DNA sequence: TGTGCCAGCTGGCGGGGGGAAACCTACGAGCAGTACTTC. It translates to CASWRGETYEQYF.

In this sample, this clonotype turned up many times. The V gene is TRBV6-1, the J gene TRBJ1-3, with a tentative D call TRBD1 (5 bases). Germline loops: CDR1 MNHNS, CDR2 SASEGT. This CDR3 has 15 amino acids. V was trimmed by 9 bases and J by 1 base, leaving 16 bases between them. This CDR3 is CASLNLGGSGNTIYF. CDR3 DNA: TGTGCCAGTCTAAACTTGGGGGGTTCTGGAAACACCATATATTTT.

V gene TRBV18 combines with J gene TRBJ2-7, with TRBD1 as a possible D gene (6 bases). Trimming removed 5 bases from V and 6 bases from J, with 17 bases in between. This CDR3 is 14 amino acids long. Germline V gives CDR1 KGHSH, CDR2 LQKENI. Written as DNA, the CDR3 is TGTGCCAGCTCATTTGCGACAGGTGACGGCGAGCAGTACTTC. Translating gives CASSFATGDGEQYF.